This TCR beta chain was sequenced during a study of blood T cell repertoires in COVID-19. Germline CDR1 is SGHVS and CDR2 is FNYEAQ. J gave up 1 base and V 7 bases, and 12 bases lay outside the gene matches. CDR3 length equals 16 residues. This clone appeared once. Profiled with immunoSEQ multiplex PCR; TCRdb holds only in-frame clones, not every one. In the table there are about 130,000 clones, roughly 80% of which are singletons. The chain recombines TRBV7-6 with TRBJ2-5, with 7 bases aligning to TRBD2. This TCR came from a woman aged 60-75 years with acute or convalescent COVID-19. The sequencing input was peripheral blood. CDR3 coding DNA: TGTGCCAGCACCCAATTCCCGCGGGGGACCCAAGAGACCCAGTACTTC. Protein product: CASTQFPRGTQETQYF. Supplemented by reference TRBV7-6 and TRBJ2-5, the full variable domain reads GAGVSQSPRYKVTKRGQDVALRCDPISGHVSLYWYRQALGQGPEFLTYFNYEAQQDKSGLPNDRFSAERPEGSISTLTIQRTEQRDSAMYRCASTQFPRGTQETQYFGPGTRLLVL.